These T cell receptor beta chains were read from a single sample in a study of technical replicates of blood from a handful of donors. TCRdb's copy holds only in-frame clones and misses some; the assay was immunoSEQ multiplex PCR. Here the sample spans tens of thousands of clones, approximately 92% being singletons. Source material: PBMCs. These receptors were taken from a human donor in good health. Some clones in this sample may be carry-over from other donors' samples. Both conserved end residues are part of each CDR3. A D gene is named only where the DNA matches it firmly. Some rows have no size entry. The others give once, few or many, or a class for an expanded clone.

d_call,j_call,clone_size,v_call,cdr3_nt,cdr3_aa
NA,TRBJ1-1,NA,TRBV7-9,TGTGCCAGCAGCCCCAAGACTGTGAACACTGAAGCTTTCTTT,CASSPKTVNTEAFF
NA,TRBJ1-5,NA,TRBV13,TGTGCCAGCGCCTTTAGGGGCCGCAATCAGCCCCAGCATTTT,CASAFRGRNQPQHF
TRBD1,TRBJ2-4,NA,TRBV29-1,TGCAGCGGAAGCAGGGGGTCGCAAAACATTCAGTACTTC,CSGSRGSQNIQYF
NA,TRBJ1-1,NA,TRBV10-3,TGTGCCATCAGTGAGTCCGGGGGAGGAAACACTGAAGCTTTCTTT,CAISESGGGNTEAFF
TRBD2,TRBJ2-4,NA,TRBV4-3,TGCGCCAGCAGCCCGGGACTAGCGGGGCTCCTAGCCAAAAACATTCAGTACTTC,CASSPGLAGLLAKNIQYF
NA,TRBJ1-3,NA,TRBV10-3,TGTGCCATCATCGGGGACAAAGCTGGAAACACCATATATTTT,CAIIGDKAGNTIYF
NA,TRBJ1-2,NA,TRBV18,TGTGCCAGCTCACCAGGACAATTGTCCACGAACTATGGCTACACCTTC,CASSPGQLSTNYGYTF
NA,TRBJ1-2,NA,TRBV29-1,TGCAGCGTTGAAGATCCTGTGGCAGGGTCAGGCTACACCTTC,CSVEDPVAGSGYTF
NA,TRBJ1-2,NA,TRBV19,TGTGCCAGTAGGGACCGTTATGGCGGGGGTGGCTACACCTTC,CASRDRYGGGGYTF
TRBD1,TRBJ1-2,NA,TRBV5-4,TGTGCCAGCAGCTCCCCGGGACAGGGGAGGGATGGCTACACCTTC,CASSSPGQGRDGYTF
NA,TRBJ1-5,NA,TRBV6-1,TGTGCCAGCAGACAGGGTAGCCAGCCCCAGCATTTT,CASRQGSQPQHF
TRBD1,TRBJ1-6,NA,TRBV4-1,TGCGCCAGCAGCCAAGGTCCCAGGGGGAATTCACCCCTCCACTTT,CASSQGPRGNSPLHF
NA,TRBJ2-1,NA,TRBV10-3,TGTGCCATCAGCCGCGGGGCGCCCCGGGGTGAGCAGTTCTTC,CAISRGAPRGEQFF
NA,TRBJ2-2,NA,TRBV19,TGTGCCAGTAGCCCCGTTGAGGAATCCACCGGGGAGCTGTTTTTT,CASSPVEESTGELFF
NA,TRBJ2-2,NA,TRBV5-1,TGCGCCAGCAGCCCTCGTCGGTCGGACAGTTACGGGGAGCTGTTTTTT,CASSPRRSDSYGELFF
TRBD1,TRBJ1-1,NA,TRBV4-3,TGCGCCAGCAGCCTAGGGACAGTCGTGAACACTGAAGCTTTCTTT,CASSLGTVVNTEAFF
TRBD1,TRBJ2-7,NA,TRBV7-2,TGTGCCAGCAGCCTCCTGACAGGGGTCGAGCAGTACTTC,CASSLLTGVEQYF
NA,TRBJ2-3,once,TRBV5-1,TGCGCCAGCAGCTCACGGACGGGGAGCACAGATACGCAGTATTTT,CASSSRTGSTDTQYF
TRBD2,TRBJ2-2,once,TRBV7-9,TGTGCCAGCAGCCCGACTAGCGGGAGCGACGGGGAGCTGTTTTTT,CASSPTSGSDGELFF
TRBD2,TRBJ2-2,NA,TRBV7-2,TGTGCCAGCACCGTCCCGGGACTAGCGGGGGCCCAAACCGGGGAGCTGTTTTTT,CASTVPGLAGAQTGELFF
TRBD1,TRBJ1-1,few,TRBV6-1,TGTGCCAGCAGTGGGGCCGCCGGAACGAAACAGGGGCGAAGCGGTGAAGCTTTCTTT,CASSGAAGTKQGRSGEAFF
NA,TRBJ2-7,NA,TRBV7-9,TGTGCCAGCAGCCACCGGGACACACTCTACGAGCAGTACTTC,CASSHRDTLYEQYF
NA,TRBJ2-5,NA,TRBV29-1,TGCAGCGTTGGCCGAGGAACGAGGCAAGAGACCCAGTACTTC,CSVGRGTRQETQYF
TRBD1,TRBJ2-7,NA,TRBV19,TGTGCCAGTAGTTCCCAGCGGACAGGGAGCTCCTACGAGCAGTACTTC,CASSSQRTGSSYEQYF
NA,TRBJ2-7,NA,TRBV7-2,TGTGCCAGCAGCTTATTTTCCCTCCCCGGCTACGAGCAGTACTTC,CASSLFSLPGYEQYF
NA,TRBJ1-5,NA,TRBV6-1,TGTGCCAGCAGTGAACCCCGGGGGTGGGGCAATCAGCCCCAGCATTTT,CASSEPRGWGNQPQHF
NA,TRBJ2-1,once,TRBV18,TGTGCCAGCTCACCACCAGGGGGCAATGAGCAGTTCTTC,CASSPPGGNEQFF
NA,TRBJ1-1,NA,TRBV4-2,TGTGCCAGCAGCCAAGGGGAGGGCCCTATGAACACTGAAGCTTTCTTT,CASSQGEGPMNTEAFF
NA,TRBJ1-4,NA,TRBV6-4,TGTGCCAGCTCCCAAGGGGGGGGGAATGAAAAACTGTTTTTT,CASSQGGGNEKLFF
TRBD2,TRBJ2-3,NA,TRBV7-2,TGTGCCAGCAGCCAAGGACTAGCGGGAACAGATACGCAGTATTTT,CASSQGLAGTDTQYF
TRBD2,TRBJ2-6,NA,TRBV4-3,TGCGCCAGCAGCCAAGAATACGGGACTAGCGGGGCTGGGGCCAACGTCCTGACTTTC,CASSQEYGTSGAGANVLTF
TRBD1,TRBJ2-7,NA,TRBV29-1,TGCAGCGTTCTTGACAGGGCTTTCGAGCAGTACTTC,CSVLDRAFEQYF
TRBD2,TRBJ2-5,NA,TRBV5-1,TGCGCCAGCAGCGAGGGACTAGCGGGAGGAGAGACCCAGTACTTC,CASSEGLAGGETQYF
TRBD1,TRBJ2-7,NA,TRBV14,TGTGCCAGCAGCTCTAATGTCGACAGGGCCTACGAGCAGTACTTC,CASSSNVDRAYEQYF
TRBD1,TRBJ2-7,NA,TRBV4-2,TGTGCCAGCAGCCAAGCGGGACAGGGTAAAGGGGAGCAGTACTTC,CASSQAGQGKGEQYF
NA,TRBJ2-1,NA,TRBV19,TGTGCCAGTAGGCAAAAACTAGTGGGTTCTTACAATGAGCAGTTCTTC,CASRQKLVGSYNEQFF
TRBD1,TRBJ2-7,NA,TRBV15,TGTGCCACCAGCAGAGTGACAGGGCTGTCCTACGAGCAGTACTTC,CATSRVTGLSYEQYF
TRBD2,TRBJ2-1,NA,TRBV2,TGTGCCAGCACTTTCGGGCTAGCGGGGGAGGCACAGTTCTTC,CASTFGLAGEAQFF
TRBD1,TRBJ1-1,NA,TRBV6-5,TGTGCCAGCAGCACCGGGACAGGGGGTACTGAAGCTTTCTTT,CASSTGTGGTEAFF
NA,TRBJ1-5,NA,TRBV19,TGTGCCAGTAGTGAGGGCGATAGACAGCCCCAGCATTTT,CASSEGDRQPQHF
NA,TRBJ2-5,NA,TRBV4-3,TGCGCCAGCAGCACCTCATACGGAGGCAGGGAGACCCAGTACTTC,CASSTSYGGRETQYF
TRBD1,TRBJ2-3,once,TRBV7-3,TGTGCCAGCAGCTCGCAGGGACAGGGAATTACTACGCAGTATTTT,CASSSQGQGITTQYF